One and the same sample provided the 32 T cell receptor beta chains below, sequenced in a study of post-analysis software for immune sequencing data. Findings and caveats of the study: Several TRBV segments were more frequent in patients than controls; TRBV5-6, TRBV5-1 and TRBV20-1 belonged to this group.

Every TCR beta cDNA library bore unique molecular identifiers. TCRdb re-called the PCR reads through MiXCR, storing one row per CDR3 protein. Of almost 700,000 distinct CDR3 sequences in the sample, roughly three fifths were seen once. The antigens of these receptors remain unknown. Sequences were obtained from blood. These receptors came from a girl aged 2 to 10 with multiple sclerosis.

This chain uses TRBV6-1 with TRBJ2-7; D assignment may be TRBD1 or TRBD2 (5 bases each). CDR1 is MNHNS, CDR2 SASEGT, per germline. The CDR3 has 15 amino acids. V lost 3 bases, J lost 0 bases, and 12 bases lay in between. The CDR3 loop reads CASSDMGVSSYEQYF. The DNA for the CDR3 is TGTGCCAGCAGTGATATGGGGGTGAGCTCCTACGAGCAGTACTTC.

This clonotype was recorded only once. The V gene is TRBV19, the J gene TRBJ2-5; 10 positions agree with TRBD2. V lost 3 bases to trimming and J lost 3 bases; unmatched junction nucleotides: 7. The CDR3 consists of 16 residues. Germline V gene sequence: CDR1 LNHDA, CDR2 SQIVND (reference sequence). The CDR3 DNA reads TGTGCCAGTAGTATCGGGACTAGCGTTCTGGAAGAGACCCAGTACTTC. Translated: CASSIGTSVLEETQYF.

This sequence joins TRBV7-9 and TRBJ2-3; 7 bases are a match to TRBD2. The CDR3 runs to 16 residues. Unmatched junction bases numbered 9, after V lost 5 bases and J lost 1 base. Germline CDR1 and CDR2: SEHNR and FQNEAQ (reference sequence). This chain's CDR3 is CASSPWGREGTDTQYF. The CDR3 bases are TGTGCCAGCAGCCCGTGGGGACGGGAGGGCACAGATACGCAGTATTTT.

This chain links TRBV7-6 with TRBJ2-7, with TRBD1 identical over 8 bases. This CDR3 contains 15 residues. V lost 2 bases, J lost 3 bases, and 6 bases stayed unmatched. The germline V gene encodes CDR1 SGHVS and CDR2 FNYEAQ. CDR3 in amino acids: CASSLIQGAVYEQYF. DNA of the CDR3: TGTGCCAGCAGCTTAATCCAGGGGGCGGTCTACGAGCAGTACTTC.

The CDR3 protein is CASSSAGLAEETQYF. The DNA for the CDR3 is TGCGCCAGCAGCTCAGCGGGACTAGCGGAAGAGACCCAGTACTTC. The J gene is TRBJ2-7, the V gene TRBV5-1; 11 bases are a match to TRBD2. With the DNA end fitting TRBJ2-5 better, the J assignment may be wrong. The V gene's germline CDR1 is SGHRS and CDR2 YFSETQ. CDR3 length: 15 residues.

This sequence joins TRBV7-2 and TRBJ2-3; D unclear. Germline V gene lookup returns CDR1 SGHTA and CDR2 FQGNSA. Deletions cut 1 base from V and 6 bases from J, with 14 bases between. This CDR3 is 15 amino acids long. The CDR3: CASSLVGVSMDTQYF. The CDR3 nucleotides read TGTGCCAGCAGCTTAGTCGGCGTTAGCATGGATACGCAGTATTTT.

This clonotype turned up a few times. V usage is TRBV7-2 and J usage is TRBJ2-3; D possibly corresponds to TRBD2 (5 bases). The V and J ends lost 2 bases and 0 bases respectively, with 9 bases between them. The CDR3 totals 15 residues. The germline V gene encodes CDR1 SGHTA and CDR2 FQGNSA. The CDR3 loop reads CASSLRSGSTDTQYF. For the CDR3, the DNA is TGTGCCAGCAGCTTAAGGAGCGGTAGCACAGATACGCAGTATTTT.

This clonotype came up a few times. The genes are TRBV4-1 and TRBJ1-2, with TRBD1 identical over 7 bases. Germline CDR1 and CDR2: MGHRA and YSYEKL. The trim removed 4 bases at V and 5 bases at J, leaving 13 bases unmatched. CDR3 length: 16 amino acids. CDR3 DNA sequence: TGCGCCAGCAGCCTAGACCCGGGACAGTATGCTTATGGCTACACCTTC. This gives the protein CASSLDPGQYAYGYTF.

The sample holds a few counts of this clonotype. This sequence joins TRBV20-1 and TRBJ2-3, with 7 bases identical to TRBD2. The CDR3 contains 15 residues. After removal of 6 bases from V and 3 bases from J, the junction contained 12 bases not matched to a gene. The germline gives CDR1 DFQATT, CDR2 SNEGSKA (reference sequence). CDR3 loop: CSAASGRWGTDTQYF. For the CDR3, the DNA is TGCAGTGCCGCTAGCGGCCGATGGGGAACAGATACGCAGTATTTT.

The chain is built from TRBV12-3 or TRBV12-4 and TRBJ2-3; possible D gene TRBD2, 6 bases. The CDR3 extends over 17 amino acids. Trimming pared 5 bases from V and 4 bases from J, leaving 22 bases between. CDR3 bases: TGTGCCAGCAGTCCCCGGGCGGGGCCCTGGGGACCAGATACGCAGTATTTT. Amino acids: CASSPRAGPWGPDTQYF.

V is TRBV5-5 and J is TRBJ1-2; no clear D. The CDR3 is made up of 14 amino acids. The ends were cut back, 4 bases at V and 0 bases at J, with 10 bases in the middle. Germline V gene data show CDR1 as SGHKS and CDR2 as YYEKEE (reference sequence). The CDR3 protein is CASSQDRANYGYTF. The DNA for the CDR3 is TGTGCCAGCAGCCAGGACCGAGCTAACTATGGCTACACCTTC.

V usage is TRBV27 and J usage is TRBJ1-2, with D perhaps TRBD1 (5 bases). The CDR3 totals 12 residues. Germline CDR1 MNHEY, CDR2 SMNVEV (reference sequence). V was trimmed by 3 bases and J by 13 bases, leaving 15 bases between them. The CDR3 DNA is TGTGCCAGCAGTTTGACCGGGACGGATAGCACCTTC. Protein product: CASSLTGTDSTF.

The chain has TRBV11-3 and TRBJ2-7, with D unresolved. Germline loops: CDR1 SGHNT, CDR2 YENEEA. The V and J ends lost 5 bases and 0 bases respectively, with 11 bases between them. CDR3 length: 14 residues. CDR3 DNA sequence: TGTGCCAGCAGCGAACAGTCAAGCTCCTACGAGCAGTACTTC. Its protein product is CASSEQSSSYEQYF.

This clonotype showed up just a few times. The chain has TRBV19 and TRBJ2-7; the D is unclear. Trimming removed 4 bases from V and 2 bases from J, with 12 bases in between. CDR3 size: 14 residues. Germline CDR1 and CDR2: LNHDA and SQIVND (reference sequence). CDR3 loop: CASSTDELAYEQYF. For the CDR3, the DNA is TGTGCCAGTAGTACCGATGAGCTGGCCTACGAGCAGTACTTC. The entire variable domain, with the rest obtained from reference TRBV19 and TRBJ2-7, is as follows: DGGITQSPKYLFRKEGQNVTLSCEQNLNHDAMYWYRQDPGQGLRLIYYSQIVNDFQKGDIAEGYSVSREKKESFPLTVTSAQKNPTAFYLCASSTDELAYEQYFGPGTRLTVT.

In its sample, this clonotype was seen a few times. The V call is TRBV20-1, the J call TRBJ2-1, with D perhaps assigned TRBD1 or TRBD2 (5 bases each). The germline V gene encodes CDR1 DFQATT and CDR2 SNEGSKA (reference sequence). V was trimmed by 2 bases and J by 4 bases, leaving 15 bases between them. The CDR3 is made up of 15 amino acids. The CDR3 loop is CSARIPGTVYNEQFF. The CDR3 region has the DNA TGCAGTGCTAGAATTCCCGGGACGGTATACAATGAGCAGTTCTTC.

The chain joins TRBV6-5 to TRBJ1-6, with D unclear. Germline V lookup: CDR1 MNHEY, CDR2 SVGAGI. V lost 0 bases and J lost 8, with 11 bases in between. This CDR3 contains 15 residues. The CDR3 DNA reads TGTGCCAGCAGTTACTCGTTACAGCTAGATTCACCCCTCCACTTT. The encoded protein is CASSYSLQLDSPLHF.

This rearrangement joins TRBV4-1 to TRBJ2-3; 12 bases are a match to TRBD2. CDR3 length: 19 amino acids. Germline loops: CDR1 MGHRA, CDR2 YSYEKL. Trimming removed 1 base from V and 5 bases from J; junction bases left unmatched: 13. CDR3 residues: CASSQGEASGRVVGDTQYF. The CDR3, as DNA: TGCGCCAGCAGCCAAGGCGAGGCTAGCGGGAGGGTAGTTGGAGATACGCAGTATTTT.

The V call is TRBV3-1, the J call TRBJ2-7, with TRBD1 matching over 7 bases. This CDR3 has 15 residues. CDR1 and CDR2 (germline): LGHDT, YNNKEL (reference sequence). The V gene end was trimmed by 0 bases and the J gene end by 3 bases; junction bases not matched to a gene: 5. Here the CDR3 reads CASSQDRGGSYEQYF. CDR3 DNA sequence: TGTGCCAGCAGCCAAGATCGAGGGGGCAGCTACGAGCAGTACTTC.

This clonotype has just a few counts. The V call is TRBV7-3, the J call TRBJ2-4; 10 bases are a match to TRBD2. The CDR3 loop spans 17 amino acids. J lost 0 bases, V lost 4 bases, and 6 bases had no gene match. In germline, CDR1 is SGHTA, CDR2 FQGTGA. The CDR3 spells CASSCPTSGLAKNIQYF. As DNA, the CDR3 is TGTGCCAGCAGCTGCCCGACTAGCGGGCTAGCCAAAAACATTCAGTACTTC. The variable domain in full, with the rest retrieved from reference TRBV7-3 and TRBJ2-4, is GAGVSQTPSNKVTEKGKYVELRCDPISGHTALYWYRQSLGQGPEFLIYFQGTGAADDSGLPNDRFFAVRPEGSVSTLKIQRTERGDSAVYLCASSCPTSGLAKNIQYFGAGTRLSVL.

The rearrangement uses TRBV6-2 or TRBV6-3 and TRBJ2-1; TRBD2 aligns across 14 bases. Germline values: CDR1 MNHEY, CDR2 SVGEGT. The V segment lost 6 bases and the J segment 0 bases; nucleotides outside the gene matches: 7. This CDR3 contains 18 residues. CDR3 nucleotide sequence: TGTGCCAGCAGCGCCCGACTAGCGGGGGGGATCTCCTACAATGAGCAGTTCTTC. Translation gives CASSARLAGGISYNEQFF.

This clonotype was detected only once. The V gene is TRBV3-1, the J gene TRBJ2-7; D may be TRBD1 (6 bases). The J call may be in error: the DNA end matches TRBJ2-4 better. The CDR3 extends over 13 amino acids. In germline, CDR1 is LGHDT, CDR2 YNNKEL (reference sequence). CDR3 sequence: CATGVGAKNIQYF. The CDR3, as DNA: TGTGCCACAGGGGTTGGAGCCAAAAACATTCAGTACTTC.

The rearrangement joins TRBV12-3 or TRBV12-4 to TRBJ2-1; TRBD2 matches 7 bases. The V and J ends lost 6 bases and 0 bases, in that order; junction bases with no gene match: 11. This CDR3 is built from 17 residues. The CDR3 DNA reads as TGTGCCAGCAGCCCTTCTAGCGGCTCCAGCTCCTACAATGAGCAGTTCTTC. The encoded protein is CASSPSSGSSSYNEQFF.

The chain links TRBV5-6 to TRBJ2-3, with 9 bases that match TRBD1. The CDR3 runs 16 residues. CDR1 SGHDT and CDR2 YYEEEE come from the germline V gene. V lost 4 bases to trimming and J lost 9 bases; unmatched junction nucleotides: 15. The CDR3 is CASSPLGDRVGSTQYF. The CDR3, as DNA: TGTGCCAGCAGCCCTCTGGGGGACAGGGTCGGATCCACGCAGTATTTT.

This clonotype was observed a few times. The genes are TRBV2 and TRBJ2-5; D call uncertain. The CDR3 spans 14 residues. Trimming cost V 3 bases and J 5 bases, with 13 bases left between them. Looked up from germline, CDR1 is SNHLY and CDR2 is FYNNEI. CDR3 in DNA: TGTGCCAGCAGTGACTTAACGGCCGGGGAGACCCAGTACTTC. Amino acid sequence: CASSDLTAGETQYF.

The chain joins TRBV30 to TRBJ2-1, with D tentatively TRBD1 or TRBD2 (5 bases each). CDR3 length: 15 amino acids. V gave up 3 bases and J gave up 6 bases, with 18 bases separating them. In germline, CDR1 is GTSNPN, CDR2 SVGIG (reference sequence). CDR3 DNA: TGTGCCTGGAGCGAGGGGTCAAGAAAGGGCAATGAGCAGTTCTTC. Its translation: CAWSEGSRKGNEQFF.

This rearrangement joins TRBV3-1 to TRBJ1-2; 7 bases are a match to TRBD1. J gave up 8 bases and V 1 base, and 10 bases lay outside the gene matches. Germline CDR1 and CDR2: LGHDT and YNNKEL (reference sequence). The CDR3 covers 15 residues. The CDR3 here is CASSQGLDRERGYTF. The DNA for the CDR3 is TGTGCCAGCAGCCAAGGTCTCGACAGGGAAAGGGGCTACACCTTC.

V gene TRBV20-1 combines with J gene TRBJ2-1, with 10 bases fitting TRBD2. The CDR3 is 17 amino acids. The germline CDR1 and CDR2 sequences are DFQATT and SNEGSKA (reference sequence). V shed 0 bases and J 8 bases; nucleotides not matched to a gene: 13. In nucleotides, the CDR3 is TGCAGTGCTAGAGACCCGTTAGCGGGAGGATCTTGGGATGAGCAGTTCTTC. The encoded protein is CSARDPLAGGSWDEQFF.

This clonotype was picked up a small number of times. The chain uses TRBV5-1 and TRBJ2-3; 7 bases match TRBD2. V shed 4 bases, J shed 5 bases, and the junction held 7 bases outside the gene matches. Germline V gene sequence: CDR1 SGHRS, CDR2 YFSETQ. The CDR3 contains 14 residues. Here the CDR3 DNA reads TGCGCCAGCAGCCCAGGACTAGTGGAAGATACGCAGTATTTT. It is translated as CASSPGLVEDTQYF.

J is TRBJ2-3 and V is TRBV6-5; TRBD2 might be the D (5 bases). Germline V gives CDR1 MNHEY, CDR2 SVGAGI. This CDR3 has 14 amino acids. The V end was cut by 6 bases, the J end by 4 bases, with 14 bases between. As DNA, the CDR3 is TGTGCCAGCAGCAACAAACTAGAAGCAGATACGCAGTATTTT. It translates to CASSNKLEADTQYF.

Worth noting for this clonotype: A junction end diverges from the germline sequence, so it may reflect a read error. The chain links TRBV2 to TRBJ2-3; 7 bases match TRBD2. Germline V lookup: CDR1 SNHLY, CDR2 FYNNEI. The CDR3 is 15 amino acids. CDR3 region: CASSEDGGLMDTQYF. As DNA, the CDR3 is TGTGCCAGCAGCGAAGACGGGGGGTTGATGGATACGCAGTATTTT. Together with reference TRBV2 and TRBJ2-3, the CDR3 gives the full variable domain: EPEVTQTPSHQVTQMGQEVILRCVPISNHLYFYWYRQILGQKVEFLVSFYNNEISEKSEIFDDQFSVERPDGSNFTLKIRSTKLEDSAMYFCASSEDGGLMDTQYFGPGTRLTVL.

The V call is TRBV4-3, the J call TRBJ2-3; D might be TRBD1 or TRBD2, each matching 5 bases. Germline assignment: CDR1 LGHNA and CDR2 YSLEER. Between the trimmed V and J ends, which lost 1 base and 5 bases, there was a span of 13 bases. This CDR3 comprises 15 residues. The CDR3 reads CASSQVYGAEDTQYF. The CDR3 DNA reads TGCGCCAGCAGCCAAGTCTACGGGGCTGAAGATACGCAGTATTTT.

Comments on this clonotype: One end of the junction varies from germline; a read error may be responsible. The chain uses TRBV9 and TRBJ2-1, with 9 bases aligning to TRBD1. CDR3 length: 14 amino acids. From germline, CDR1 is SGDLS and CDR2 YYNGEE. Written as DNA, the CDR3 is TGTGCCTGCAGCGCACGGGACAGGGCGAATGAGCAGTTCTTC. Residues: CACSARDRANEQFF.